A selection of T cell receptor beta chains follows, all from one sample in a study of sequential checkpoint blockade in melanoma. This table comes from immunoSEQ multiplex PCR, and its TCRdb copy is limited to in-frame clones, with some not included. This table has 4,000 to 5,000 clones, approximately 23% appearing once. Specimen: tumor tissue (inferred from file names), collected from a patient given nivolumab and ipilimumab in sequence. Source of these receptors: a human donor with melanoma. The CDR3 runs from the conserved cysteine through the conserved F or W. A D gene is named only where the DNA matches it firmly. Clone size appears in some rows only: once, few, many, or a class for an expanded clone.

TRBJ2-3	.	TRBV19	.	TGTGCCAGTAGTATAGCTGGGGGCAAGACAGATACGCAGTATTTT	CASSIAGGKTDTQYF
TRBJ1-5	.	TRBV6-8	.	TGTGCCGCCGCAGGGGCTGGCAATCAGCCCCAGCATTTT	CAAAGAGNQPQHF
TRBJ2-7	.	TRBV5-1	.	TGCGCCAGCAGCTTAATTCCCATAGAGGGCGAGCAGTACTTC	CASSLIPIEGEQYF
TRBJ1-5	many	TRBV4-1	.	TGCGCCAGCAGCCAAGCCCCATCGAACAATCAGCCCCAGCATTTT	CASSQAPSNNQPQHF
TRBJ1-5	.	TRBV28	.	TGTGCCAGCCGGGACACAATAGATCAGCCCCAGCATTTT	CASRDTIDQPQHF
TRBJ2-7	many	TRBV11-3	.	TGTGCCAGCAGCAAAGGACAGTCCGTCTACGAGCAGTACTTC	CASSKGQSVYEQYF
TRBJ1-4	.	TRBV5-1	TRBD1	TGCGCCAGCAGCGCCGGACAGGGGGGGATTAATGAAAAACTGTTTTTT	CASSAGQGGINEKLFF
TRBJ1-2	few	TRBV28	TRBD1	TGTGCCAGCAGTTCAAATCGACCTACGGGGACAGGGGATAACTATGGCTACACCTTC	CASSSNRPTGTGDNYGYTF
TRBJ2-7	medium-sized	TRBV10-3	TRBD2	TGTGCCATCAGTGAGACCCCGCACCTAGCGGGAGGCTGGGAGCAGTACTTC	CAISETPHLAGGWEQYF
TRBJ1-4	large	TRBV28	.	TGTGCCAGCACCCTAGGTCGTCCGGCGGAACTGTTTTTT	CASTLGRPAELFF
TRBJ2-1	.	TRBV19	TRBD2	TGTGCCGTCCTCGGGGGCAGCGGGAGGGCCTTTGAGCAGTTCTTC	CAVLGGSGRAFEQFF
TRBJ1-1	hyperexpanded	TRBV14	.	TGTGCCAGCAGCCAAGATGGAGGGACTGAAGCTTTCTTT	CASSQDGGTEAFF
TRBJ2-4	many	TRBV11-3	TRBD2	TGTGCCAGCAGCTTAGTTAGCGGGGGGCACTACAAAAACATTCAGTACTTC	CASSLVSGGHYKNIQYF
TRBJ1-1	.	TRBV10-3	.	TGTGCCATCAGTGAGTCGGGGGGAGGCAGGAACACTGAAGCTTTCTTT	CAISESGGGRNTEAFF